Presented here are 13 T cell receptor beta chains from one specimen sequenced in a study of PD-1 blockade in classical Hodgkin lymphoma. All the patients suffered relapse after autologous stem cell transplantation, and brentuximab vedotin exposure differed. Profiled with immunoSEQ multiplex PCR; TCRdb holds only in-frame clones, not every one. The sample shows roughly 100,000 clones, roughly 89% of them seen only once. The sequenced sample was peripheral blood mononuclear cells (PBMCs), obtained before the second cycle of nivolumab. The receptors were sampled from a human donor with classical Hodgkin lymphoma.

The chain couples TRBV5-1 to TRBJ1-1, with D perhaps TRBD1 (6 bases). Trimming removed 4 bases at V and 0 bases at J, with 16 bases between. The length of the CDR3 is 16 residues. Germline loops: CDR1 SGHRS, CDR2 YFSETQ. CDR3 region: CASSPVRGAVNTEAFF. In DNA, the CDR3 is TGCGCCAGCAGCCCAGTGAGGGGGGCGGTGAACACTGAAGCTTTCTTT.

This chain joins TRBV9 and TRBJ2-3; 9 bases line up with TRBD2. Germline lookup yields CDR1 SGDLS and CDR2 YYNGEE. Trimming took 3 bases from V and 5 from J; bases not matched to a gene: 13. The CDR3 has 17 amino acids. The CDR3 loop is CASSEGLSGGLGDTQYF. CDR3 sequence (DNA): TGTGCCAGCAGCGAGGGCCTGAGCGGGGGGTTGGGAGATACGCAGTATTTT. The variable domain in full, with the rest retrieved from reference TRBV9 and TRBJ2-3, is DSGVTQTPKHLITATGQRVTLRCSPRSGDLSVYWYQQSLDQGLQFLIQYYNGEERAKGNILERFSAQQFPDLHSELNLSSLELGDSALYFCASSEGLSGGLGDTQYFGPGTRLTVL.

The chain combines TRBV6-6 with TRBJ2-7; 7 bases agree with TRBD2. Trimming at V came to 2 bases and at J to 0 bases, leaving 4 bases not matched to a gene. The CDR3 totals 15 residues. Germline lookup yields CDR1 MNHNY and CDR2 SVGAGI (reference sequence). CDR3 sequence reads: CASSYPSGASYEQYF. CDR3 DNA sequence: TGTGCCAGCAGTTACCCGAGCGGGGCCTCCTACGAGCAGTACTTC.

The CDR3 loop is CASSRNSGENEKLFF. In nucleotides, the CDR3 is TGTGCCAGCTCGAGGAATAGCGGTGAAAATGAAAAACTGTTTTTT. The chain is built from TRBV18 and TRBJ1-4; D remains unclear. The ends were cut back, 6 bases at V and 5 bases at J, with 16 bases in the middle. Germline-derived CDR1 and CDR2 are KGHSH and LQKENI. The CDR3 spans 15 residues.

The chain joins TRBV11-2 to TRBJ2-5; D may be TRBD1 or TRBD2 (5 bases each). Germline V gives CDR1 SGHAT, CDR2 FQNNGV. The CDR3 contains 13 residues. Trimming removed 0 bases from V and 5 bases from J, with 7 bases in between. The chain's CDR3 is CASSLDREETQYF. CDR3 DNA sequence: TGTGCCAGCAGCTTAGACAGGGAGGAGACCCAGTACTTC.

In DNA, the CDR3 is TGTGCCAGCAGTCCTGGGCTGACTAATGAAAAACTGTTTTTT. Encoded protein: CASSPGLTNEKLFF. This chain connects TRBV6-5 to TRBJ1-4; unclear D gene. V gave up 5 bases and J gave up 2 bases, with 9 bases separating them. Germline loops: CDR1 MNHEY, CDR2 SVGAGI. The CDR3 has 14 residues.

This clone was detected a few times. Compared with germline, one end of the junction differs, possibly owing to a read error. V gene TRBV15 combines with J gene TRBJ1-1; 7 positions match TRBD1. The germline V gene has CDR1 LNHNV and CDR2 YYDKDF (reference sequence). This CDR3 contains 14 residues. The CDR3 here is CATIRGTDNTEAFF. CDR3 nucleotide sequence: TGTGCCACCATCAGAGGGACAGACAACACTGAAGCTTTCTTT.

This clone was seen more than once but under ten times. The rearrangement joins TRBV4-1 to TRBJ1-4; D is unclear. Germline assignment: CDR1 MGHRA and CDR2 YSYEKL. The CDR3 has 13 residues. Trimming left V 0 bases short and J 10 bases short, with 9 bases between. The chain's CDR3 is CASSQEGRGKLFF. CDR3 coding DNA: TGCGCCAGCAGCCAAGAAGGTCGAGGAAAACTGTTTTTT.

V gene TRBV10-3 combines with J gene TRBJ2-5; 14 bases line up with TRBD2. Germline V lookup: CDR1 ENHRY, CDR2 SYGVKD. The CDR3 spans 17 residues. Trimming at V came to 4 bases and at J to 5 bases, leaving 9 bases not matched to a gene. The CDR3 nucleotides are TGTGCCATCAGTGCTTTTGAGGGACTAGCGGGGGTGGAGACCCAGTACTTC. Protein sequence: CAISAFEGLAGVETQYF.

The CDR3 region is CASSRIRGTGELFF. The CDR3 DNA reads as TGTGCCAGCAGCCGGATCAGGGGTACCGGGGAGCTGTTTTTT. V usage is TRBV7-9 and J usage is TRBJ2-2, with D perhaps matching TRBD1 (6 bases). V was clipped by 5 bases and J by 5 bases, with 12 bases between them. Germline CDR1 reads SEHNR; CDR2 reads FQNEAQ (reference sequence). The CDR3 runs to 14 residues. Drawing the rest from reference TRBV7-9 and TRBJ2-2, the complete variable domain is DTGVSQNPRHKITKRGQNVTFRCDPISEHNRLYWYRQTLGQGPEFLTYFQNEAQLEKSRLLSDRFSAERPKGSFSTLEIQRTEQGDSAMYLCASSRIRGTGELFFGEGSRLTVL.

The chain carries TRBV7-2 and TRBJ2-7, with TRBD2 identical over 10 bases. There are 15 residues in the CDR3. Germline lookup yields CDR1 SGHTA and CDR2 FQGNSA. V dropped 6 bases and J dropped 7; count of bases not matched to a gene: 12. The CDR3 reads CASRSGTSVVGEQYF. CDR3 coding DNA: TGTGCCAGCAGGTCCGGGACTAGCGTCGTGGGGGAGCAGTACTTC.

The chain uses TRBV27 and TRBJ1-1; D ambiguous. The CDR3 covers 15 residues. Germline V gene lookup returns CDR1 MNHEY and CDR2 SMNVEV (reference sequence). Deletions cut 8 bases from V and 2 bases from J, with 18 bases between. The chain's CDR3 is CASCPRMTGNTEAFF. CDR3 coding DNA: TGTGCCAGCTGTCCCAGAATGACCGGTAACACTGAAGCTTTCTTT.

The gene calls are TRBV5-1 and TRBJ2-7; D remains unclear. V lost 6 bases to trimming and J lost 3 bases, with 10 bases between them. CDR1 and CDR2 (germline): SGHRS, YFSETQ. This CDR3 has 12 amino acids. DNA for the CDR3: TGCGCCAGCACGGTAGATTACTACGAGCAGTACTTC. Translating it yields CASTVDYYEQYF.